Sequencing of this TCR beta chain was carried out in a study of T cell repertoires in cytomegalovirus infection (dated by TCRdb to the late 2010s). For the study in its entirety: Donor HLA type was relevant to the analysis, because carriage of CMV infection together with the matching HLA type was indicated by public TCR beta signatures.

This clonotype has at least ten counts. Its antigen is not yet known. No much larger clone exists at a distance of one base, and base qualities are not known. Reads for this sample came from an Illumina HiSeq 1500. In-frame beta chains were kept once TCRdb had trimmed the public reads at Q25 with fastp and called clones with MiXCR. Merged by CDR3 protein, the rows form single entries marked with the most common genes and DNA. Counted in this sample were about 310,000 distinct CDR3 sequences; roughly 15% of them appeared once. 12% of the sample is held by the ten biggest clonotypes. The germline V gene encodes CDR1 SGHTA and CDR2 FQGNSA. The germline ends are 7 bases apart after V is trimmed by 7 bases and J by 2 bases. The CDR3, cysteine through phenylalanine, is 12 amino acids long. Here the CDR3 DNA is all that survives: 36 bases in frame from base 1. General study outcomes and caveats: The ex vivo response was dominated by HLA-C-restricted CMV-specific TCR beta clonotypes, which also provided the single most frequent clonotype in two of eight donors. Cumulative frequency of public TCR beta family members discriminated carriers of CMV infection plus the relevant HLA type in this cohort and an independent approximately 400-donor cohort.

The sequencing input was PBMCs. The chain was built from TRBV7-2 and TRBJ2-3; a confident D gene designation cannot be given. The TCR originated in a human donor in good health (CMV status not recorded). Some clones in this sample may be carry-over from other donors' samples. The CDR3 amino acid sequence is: CASNLNTDTQYF. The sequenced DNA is TGTGCCAGCAACCTGAACACAGATACGCAGTATTTT.